Sequencing of this TCR beta chain was carried out in a study of blood T cell repertoires in COVID-19. Background on the study: Samples of COVID-19 (acute and convalescent) were obtained from the United States, Italy and Spain. Sources were T cells, B-cell-depleted T cells, or PBMCs; the material itself was cDNA or gDNA.

Authors' methods: The authors estimated nucleated cell counts from reference gene primer amplification. Assay used: immunoSEQ multiplex PCR; TCRdb lists only in-frame clones, some missing. V and J calls and clone size follow that table, whereas D and trimming were derived from the DNA. In the table there are about 56,000 clones, more than 70% of which are singletons. This clone was detected a few times. The CDR3 sequence is 14 residues long. Germline trimming cut 4 bases from V and 5 bases from J; bases unmatched to any gene: 7. Germline CDR1 and CDR2: SGHRS and YFSETQ. The sequence was collected from a man in his 60s with COVID-19, enrolled during active disease. This chain joins TRBV5-1 and TRBJ2-7, with 9 nucleotides matching TRBD1. Material for sequencing was peripheral blood. CDR3 protein: CASSRTGVPHEQYF. The CDR3 region has the DNA TGCGCCAGCAGCCGGACAGGGGTCCCCCACGAGCAGTACTTC.